This TCR beta chain was identified in a study of metastatic and nonmetastatic thyroid tumors. Across the whole study: Malignant and benign thyroid patients had repertoires compared in peripheral blood and tumor or nodule tissue. Whole-study results and caveats: In blood and tumor, TCR beta diversity was reportedly significantly higher in malignant thyroid tumors than in benign nodules.

The sample holds a few counts of this clone. No antigen is known for it. Patients were all untreated before their thyroid surgery. With MiXCR, TCRdb called clones anew from the PCR reads. The data contain thousands of clones, around 30% of them seen just once; the ten biggest clones take up less than 45%. With V trimmed by 6 bases and J by 5 bases, 3 bases remained unmatched. Germline-derived CDR1 and CDR2 are MNHNS and SASEGT. The CDR3 runs 13 residues. V usage is TRBV6-1 and J usage is TRBJ2-3, with 9 bases matching TRBD1. The TCR comes from a male donor with papillary thyroid cancer or a benign thyroid nodule (not recorded which). Some clones in this sample may be carry-over from other donors' samples. Material: tumor tissue. Written as DNA, the CDR3 is TGTGCCAGCAGCAAGGACAGGGGAGATACGCAGTATTTT. Translating it yields CASSKDRGDTQYF.